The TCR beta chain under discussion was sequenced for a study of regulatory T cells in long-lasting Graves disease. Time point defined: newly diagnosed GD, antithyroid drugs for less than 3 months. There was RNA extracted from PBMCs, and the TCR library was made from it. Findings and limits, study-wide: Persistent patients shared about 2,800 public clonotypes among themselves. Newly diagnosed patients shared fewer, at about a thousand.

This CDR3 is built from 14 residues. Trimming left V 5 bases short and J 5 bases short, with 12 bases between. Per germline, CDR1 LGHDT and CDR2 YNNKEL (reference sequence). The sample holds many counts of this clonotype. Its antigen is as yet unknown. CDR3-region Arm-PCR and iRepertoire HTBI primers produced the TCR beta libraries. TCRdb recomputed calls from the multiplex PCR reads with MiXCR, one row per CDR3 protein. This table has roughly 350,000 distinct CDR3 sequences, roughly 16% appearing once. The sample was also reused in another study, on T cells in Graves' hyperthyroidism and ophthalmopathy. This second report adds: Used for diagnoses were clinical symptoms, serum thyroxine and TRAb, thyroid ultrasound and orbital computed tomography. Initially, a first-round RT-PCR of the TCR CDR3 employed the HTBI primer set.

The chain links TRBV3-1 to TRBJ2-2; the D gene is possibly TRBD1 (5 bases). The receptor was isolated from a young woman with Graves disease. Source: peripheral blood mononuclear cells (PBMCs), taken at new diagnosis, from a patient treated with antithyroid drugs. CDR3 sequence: CASSSTGATGELFF. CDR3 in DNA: TGTGCCAGCAGCTCGACTGGGGCAACCGGGGAGCTGTTTTTT.